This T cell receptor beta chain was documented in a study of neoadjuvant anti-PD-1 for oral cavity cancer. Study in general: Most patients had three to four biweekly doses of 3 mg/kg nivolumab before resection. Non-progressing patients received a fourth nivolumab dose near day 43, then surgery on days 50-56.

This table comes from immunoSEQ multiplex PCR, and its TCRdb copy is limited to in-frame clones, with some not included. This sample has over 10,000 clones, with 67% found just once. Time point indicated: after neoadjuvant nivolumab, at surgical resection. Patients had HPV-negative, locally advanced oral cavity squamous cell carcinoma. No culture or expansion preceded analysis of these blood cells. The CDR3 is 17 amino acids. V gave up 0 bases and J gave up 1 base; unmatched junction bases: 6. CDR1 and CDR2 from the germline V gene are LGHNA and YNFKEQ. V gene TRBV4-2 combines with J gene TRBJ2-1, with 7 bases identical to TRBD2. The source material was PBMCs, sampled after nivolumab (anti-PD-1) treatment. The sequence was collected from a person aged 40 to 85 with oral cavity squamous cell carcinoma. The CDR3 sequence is CASSQDQASGSYNEQFF. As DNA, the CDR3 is TGTGCCAGCAGCCAAGATCAGGCTAGCGGATCCTACAATGAGCAGTTCTTC.